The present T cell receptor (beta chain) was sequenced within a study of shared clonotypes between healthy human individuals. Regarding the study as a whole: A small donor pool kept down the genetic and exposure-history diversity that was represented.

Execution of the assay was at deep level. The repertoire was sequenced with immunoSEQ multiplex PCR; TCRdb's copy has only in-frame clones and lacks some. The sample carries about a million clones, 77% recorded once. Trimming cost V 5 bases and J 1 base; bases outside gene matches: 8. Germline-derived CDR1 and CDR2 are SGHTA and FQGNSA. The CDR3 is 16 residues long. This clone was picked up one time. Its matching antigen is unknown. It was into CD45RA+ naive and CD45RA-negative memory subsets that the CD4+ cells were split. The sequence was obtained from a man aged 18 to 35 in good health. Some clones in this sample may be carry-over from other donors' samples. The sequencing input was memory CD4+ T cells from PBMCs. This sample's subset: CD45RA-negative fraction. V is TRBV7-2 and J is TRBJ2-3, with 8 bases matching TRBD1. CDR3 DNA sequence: TGTGCCAGCAGCGCGAGGACAGGGCGGGGCACAGATACGCAGTATTTT. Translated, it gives CASSARTGRGTDTQYF.